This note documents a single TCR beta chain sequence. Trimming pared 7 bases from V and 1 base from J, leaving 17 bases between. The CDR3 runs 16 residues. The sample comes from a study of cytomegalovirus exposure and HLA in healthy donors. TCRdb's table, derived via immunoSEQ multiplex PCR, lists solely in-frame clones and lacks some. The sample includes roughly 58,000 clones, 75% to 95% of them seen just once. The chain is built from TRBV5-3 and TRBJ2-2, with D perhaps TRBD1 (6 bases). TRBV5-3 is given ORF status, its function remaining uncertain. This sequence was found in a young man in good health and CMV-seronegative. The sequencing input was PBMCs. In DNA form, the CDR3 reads TGTGCCAGAGCCCACGGGACACTCCTGAACACCGGGGAGCTGTTTTTT. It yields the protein CARAHGTLLNTGELFF.